This TCR beta chain was identified during a study of OX40 agonist ivuxolimab in advanced cancers. Whole-study context: Having had anti-PD-1, anti-PD-L1 or anti-CTLA-4 therapy before was allowed, and around 39% had some.

Clones were sequenced by immunoSEQ multiplex PCR, and TCRdb holds only the in-frame ones, with some missing. The table records 67,000 or so clones, roughly 89% of them present only once. This material consisted of CD4+ or CD8+ T cells sorted from blood, taken in a trial of the OX40 agonist ivuxolimab. The sequence derives from an adult with an advanced solid tumor such as melanoma, head and neck, liver or kidney cancer.

CDR3 coding DNA: TGTGCCATCAGTGATGTTTACGAGCAGTACTTC. Translated, it gives CAISDVYEQYF. The chain uses TRBV10-3 and TRBJ2-7, with D unclear. The CDR3 spans 11 residues. Trimming shortened V by 3 bases and J by 4 bases, and 4 bases separated the two germline ends. Germline V gives CDR1 ENHRY, CDR2 SYGVKD.